This paragraph reports one T cell receptor (beta chain). The antigen remains unidentified. Sequenced by immunoSEQ multiplex PCR; TCRdb stores in-frame clones only, minus some. This table has thousands of clones, about 63% appearing once. This specimen comes from a study of coeliac disease. Study at large: High-resolution HLA typing was lacking; TRBV7-2 bias was queried instead.

This CDR3 contains 15 residues. CDR1 is SGHRS, CDR2 YFSETQ, per germline. V lost 4 bases and J lost 1; bases outside the gene matches: 4. Study results and caveats: According to the authors, this method cannot detect gliadin-specific T cells in an unbiased way. Lower clonality than controls marked TRB and TRG repertoires from active celiac intraepithelial and lamina propria samples.

This receptor was taken from a woman in her late teens or twenties with active celiac disease. V is TRBV5-1 and J is TRBJ2-2; 7 nucleotides agree with TRBD1. The sample consisted of lamina propria lymphocytes from the gut. The CDR3 loop reads CASSLRTGNTGELFF. The CDR3 DNA follows: TGCGCCAGCAGCCTCCGGACAGGGAACACCGGGGAGCTGTTTTTT.